This T cell receptor (beta chain) was recorded in a study of cytomegalovirus exposure and HLA in healthy donors. Vbeta (60) and Jbeta (13) primers were used in the PCR. Sequencing used immunoSEQ multiplex PCR; TCRdb keeps in-frame clones, though not all of them. The table records about 110,000 clones, about 81% of them present only once. The study, taken as a whole, reports: About 87% or about 30% of the time was how often most TCR beta V segments were productive, according to an earlier analysis. DRB1 showed the most TCR associations and HLA-C the fewest in a later analysis, as rates varied by HLA locus. There were about 160 TCR beta chains listed as cytomegalovirus-associated.

A word on this clone: Its antigen is still unknown.

With 3 bases removed from V and 4 bases from J, the gap between germline ends came to 12 bases. Germline-derived CDR1 and CDR2 are KGHSH and LQKENI. This CDR3 region has 15 residues. The chain employs TRBV18 and TRBJ2-2; TRBD2 might be the D (6 bases). The material sequenced was PBMCs. The TCR was taken from a man aged 25 to 45 in good health and CMV-seropositive. Here the CDR3 reads CASSPWDWSTGELFF. The CDR3 region has the DNA TGTGCCAGCTCACCTTGGGACTGGAGCACCGGGGAGCTGTTTTTT.